These 20 T cell receptor beta chains share one sample of origin, sequenced in a study of blood T cells in healthy people across ages. Alongside a J-beta primer mix, a sample-barcoded 5' primer served in a second PCR lasting about 7 to 11 cycles. Using its own MiXCR run on the 5' RACE reads, TCRdb lists one record per CDR3 protein. The data show 1,100,000 or so distinct CDR3 sequences, with around 45% seen just once and approximately 20% held by the top ten. Material: blood. The receptors were gathered from a woman in her fifties or sixties in good health.

This CDR3 reads CASSLTGTGDVGYTF. CDR3 in DNA: TGCGCCAGCAGTTTGACCGGGACAGGGGATGTTGGCTACACCTTC. The chain uses TRBV5-1 and TRBJ1-2, with TRBD1 identical over 10 bases. Trimming removed 5 bases from V and 7 bases from J; junction bases left unmatched: 11. The CDR3 is 15 residues long. The germline V gene has CDR1 SGHRS and CDR2 YFSETQ.

This clonotype was counted between two and nine times. This chain connects TRBV7-2 to TRBJ2-7; a weak D match, TRBD1 (6 bases). With 1 base removed from V and 2 bases from J, the gap between germline ends came to 12 bases. The CDR3 has 15 amino acids. Germline V CDR1 and CDR2: SGHTA, FQGNSA. CDR3 in DNA: TGTGCCAGCAGCTTAGGGACAGCTATTACCTACGAGCAGTACTTC. Translating gives CASSLGTAITYEQYF.

This clonotype was counted only a few times. The V call is TRBV5-1, the J call TRBJ2-5, with 10 bases lining up with TRBD1. Germline loops: CDR1 SGHRS, CDR2 YFSETQ. The trim removed 5 bases at V and 11 bases at J, leaving 24 bases unmatched. The CDR3 length is 18 residues. CDR3 loop: CASSHRGLGDRGRDEQYF. CDR3 nucleotide sequence: TGCGCCAGCAGTCACAGAGGGTTAGGGGACAGGGGAAGAGATGAGCAGTACTTC.

V gene TRBV10-3 combines with J gene TRBJ2-7; 7 positions match TRBD1. Germline V gene data show CDR1 as ENHRY and CDR2 as SYGVKD. V dropped 7 bases and J dropped 12; count of bases not matched to a gene: 18. This CDR3 is built from 14 residues. For the CDR3, the DNA is TGTGCCATCACTCAAGAGGGGGCATCATGGAAGAGGTACTTC. Translation gives CAITQEGASWKRYF.

This chain links TRBV28 with TRBJ1-4; 7 nucleotides match TRBD1. The trim removed 5 bases at V and 10 bases at J, leaving 7 bases unmatched. Germline V gene lookup returns CDR1 MDHEN and CDR2 SYDVKM. This CDR3 region has 13 residues. The DNA of the CDR3 is TGTGCCAGCAGTCGACAGGGTTTGGCAAAACTGTTTTTT. It translates to CASSRQGLAKLFF.

This CDR3 reads CSAGTLETQYF. As DNA, the CDR3 is TGCAGTGCTGGGACTCTTGAGACCCAGTACTTC. This chain joins TRBV20-1 and TRBJ2-5, with a tentative D call TRBD2 (6 bases). The germline V gene encodes CDR1 DFQATT and CDR2 SNEGSKA (reference sequence). V was pared by 5 bases and J by 5 bases, with 9 bases between. CDR3 size: 11 residues.

The chain has TRBV11-2 and TRBJ2-1, with TRBD2 matching 8 bases. The CDR3 runs to 16 residues. J gave up 2 bases and V 2 bases, and 5 bases lay outside the gene matches. Looked up from germline, CDR1 is SGHAT and CDR2 is FQNNGV. The CDR3 nucleotides are TGTGCCAGCAGCTTAATTTTTAGCGGGACCTACAATGAGCAGTTCTTC. It translates to CASSLIFSGTYNEQFF.

The sample holds a few counts of this clonotype. The chain joins TRBV2 to TRBJ2-1; D not resolved. Trimming removed 2 bases at V and 0 bases at J, with 8 bases between. Germline loops: CDR1 SNHLY, CDR2 FYNNEI. CDR3 length: 15 residues. The CDR3 sequence is CASSETALSYNEQFF. The CDR3 DNA sequence: TGTGCCAGCAGTGAAACGGCACTCTCCTACAATGAGCAGTTCTTC.

This clonotype was counted a few times. The chain has TRBV12-3 or TRBV12-4 and TRBJ1-2; the D gene is possibly TRBD1 (6 bases). CDR3 length: 13 amino acids. Trimming stripped 6 bases from V and 8 bases from J, with 16 bases between. CDR3 amino acids: CASRGGGRLGYTF. CDR3 nucleotide sequence: TGTGCCAGCAGAGGGGGAGGGCGTTTAGGCTACACCTTC.

At least ten counts were recorded for this clonotype. This sequence joins TRBV6-2 or TRBV6-3 and TRBJ2-5, with D hard to call. From germline, CDR1 is MNHEY and CDR2 SVGEGT. Trimming shortened V by 3 bases and J by 3 bases, and 5 bases separated the two germline ends. The CDR3 spans 12 residues. CDR3 sequence (DNA): TGTGCCAGCAGTTATTTAGAAGAGACCCAGTACTTC. Its protein is CASSYLEETQYF.

The genes are TRBV13 and TRBJ2-3; 13 nucleotides align to TRBD2. Trimming took 6 bases from V and 6 from J; bases not matched to a gene: 0. The CDR3 contains 13 residues. CDR1 and CDR2 from the germline V gene are PRHDT and FYEKMQ (reference sequence). Written as DNA, the CDR3 is TGTGCCAGCAGGACTAGCGGGAGGGATACGCAGTATTTT. Translated, it gives CASRTSGRDTQYF.

This chain connects TRBV25-1 to TRBJ2-1; TRBD1 aligns across 7 bases. CDR3 size: 17 residues. J gave up 2 bases and V 5 bases, and 12 bases lay outside the gene matches. Germline CDR1 reads MGHDK; CDR2 reads SYGVNS. CDR3 nucleotide sequence: TGTGCCAGCAGTCCCCGAGGGCAGGGGGTCACCTACAATGAGCAGTTCTTC. Residues: CASSPRGQGVTYNEQFF.

The genes are TRBV3-1 and TRBJ1-1; tentative D call: TRBD1 (6 bases). V lost 0 bases and J lost 5, with 10 bases in between. The length of the CDR3 is 14 residues. Germline-derived CDR1 and CDR2 are LGHDT and YNNKEL (reference sequence). CDR3 in DNA: TGTGCCAGCAGCCAAGATCCGAGGGGGACTGAAGCTTTCTTT. Translated: CASSQDPRGTEAFF.

This chain uses TRBV30 with TRBJ2-1, with D maybe TRBD1 (5 bases). The length of the CDR3 is 15 residues. Trimming shortened V by 4 bases and J by 5 bases, and 18 bases separated the two germline ends. Germline V lookup: CDR1 GTSNPN, CDR2 SVGIG (reference sequence). The CDR3 DNA follows: TGTGCCTGGATACGGACCAAAGGGGTTGACAATGAGCAGTTCTTC. Translated: CAWIRTKGVDNEQFF.

The chain combines TRBV2 with TRBJ2-7, with 9 positions matching TRBD1. The germline CDR1 and CDR2 sequences are SNHLY and FYNNEI. The CDR3 runs 18 residues. The trim removed 6 bases at V and 2 bases at J, leaving 17 bases unmatched. The CDR3 spells CASRGSGTGTGRAYEQYF. The CDR3 DNA follows: TGTGCCAGCAGGGGATCCGGAACCGGGACAGGGAGAGCCTACGAGCAGTACTTC.

The chain recombines TRBV7-9 with TRBJ2-1; 8 bases agree with TRBD1. Germline V CDR1 and CDR2: SEHNR, FQNEAQ (reference sequence). The trim removed 1 base at V and 9 bases at J, leaving 5 bases unmatched. This CDR3 has 14 residues. The CDR3 DNA reads as TGTGCCAGCAGCTTAGAAAATCAGGGGGCTGAGCAGTTCTTC. Translating gives CASSLENQGAEQFF.

This clonotype has more than one count but fewer than ten. The V call is TRBV5-5, the J call TRBJ2-7; D gene uncertain. The V and J ends lost 4 bases and 7 bases respectively, with 9 bases between them. This CDR3 region has 11 residues. Germline lookup yields CDR1 SGHKS and CDR2 YYEKEE (reference sequence). CDR3 amino acids: CASSQPAEQYF. The CDR3 coding sequence is TGTGCCAGCAGCCAACCGGCGGAGCAGTACTTC.

The chain uses TRBV20-1 and TRBJ2-4; a possible D gene is TRBD2 (6 bases). The J call may be incorrect, as the DNA end agrees better with TRBJ2-7. The CDR3 extends over 14 amino acids. The V gene's germline CDR1 is DFQATT and CDR2 SNEGSKA (reference sequence). CDR3 sequence (DNA): TGCAGTGCTTACCCCGCCGGGACTGGGGGCGAGCAGTACTTC. It specifies CSAYPAGTGGEQYF.

The chain uses TRBV12-3 or TRBV12-4 and TRBJ2-7, with TRBD2 identical over 7 bases. The J call could be wrong; TRBJ2-5 is a better fit for the DNA end. This CDR3 is built from 13 residues. CDR3 bases: TGTGCCAGCAATGCGGGAGAAGGAGAGACCCAGTACTTC. It yields the protein CASNAGEGETQYF.

The chain carries TRBV9 and TRBJ2-5; 7 bases are shared with TRBD2. The germline V gene encodes CDR1 SGDLS and CDR2 YYNGEE. Trimming removed 4 bases from V and 5 bases from J; junction bases left unmatched: 23. The CDR3 is 19 residues long. CDR3 nucleotides: TGTGCCAGCAGCTCAAGTGGGGGGGACTACAATGCGAGGCTGGAGACCCAGTACTTC. This gives the protein CASSSSGGDYNARLETQYF.